Detailed here is one T cell receptor (beta chain). Antigen specificity is unknown. MiXCR, applied by TCRdb to the RT-PCR reads, yields one record per CDR3 protein. The sample has about 800,000 distinct CDR3 sequences, roughly 20% seen once; the top ten hold roughly 10%. These data belong to a study of response to subunit inactivated influenza vaccine. Study-wide results and caveats: Authors suggested that a seasonal influenza vaccination recruits few new T cells each time.

The V gene's germline CDR1 is SEHNR and CDR2 FQNEAQ (reference sequence). Trimming took off 5 bases at V and 9 bases at J, with 26 bases between the two ends. The CDR3 is 17 residues long. The rearrangement joins TRBV7-9 to TRBJ2-1; TRBD2 might be the D (6 bases). The source of this sequence is a man aged 50-59 years who received an inactivated influenza vaccine. The sequenced sample was PBMCs from blood, obtained 5 days after vaccination. CDR3 residues: CASSAARLMRLGGEQFF. The CDR3 coding sequence is TGTGCCAGCAGCGCGGCGCGTTTGATGCGGCTGGGAGGTGAGCAGTTCTTC.